The present T cell receptor beta chain was sequenced within a study of post-analysis software for immune sequencing data. Study conclusions and caveats: Patients carried roughly five TRBV segments more frequently than controls did, and TRBV5-6, TRBV5-1 and TRBV20-1 were among them.

The germline gives CDR1 SGDLS, CDR2 YYNGEE. The CDR3 is 18 amino acids. J was trimmed by 1 base and V by 3 bases; bases with no gene match: 13. cDNA libraries of TCR beta carried unique molecular identifiers. Approximately 450,000 cDNA molecules were recovered from an input of about 1 to 10 million T cells. TCRdb ran MiXCR on the PCR reads and lists one entry per CDR3 protein. The sample has 700,000 to 900,000 distinct CDR3 sequences; 35% to 55% are singletons. This clonotype came up a few times. The antigen is not known. This TCR came from a girl between 5 and 17 years old with multiple sclerosis. Sample: blood. V and J are TRBV9 and TRBJ2-3; 8 bases agree with TRBD2. Here the CDR3 reads CASSASGSAEPRTDTQYF. CDR3 sequence (DNA): TGTGCCAGCAGCGCCAGCGGGAGCGCCGAGCCCCGCACAGATACGCAGTATTTT.